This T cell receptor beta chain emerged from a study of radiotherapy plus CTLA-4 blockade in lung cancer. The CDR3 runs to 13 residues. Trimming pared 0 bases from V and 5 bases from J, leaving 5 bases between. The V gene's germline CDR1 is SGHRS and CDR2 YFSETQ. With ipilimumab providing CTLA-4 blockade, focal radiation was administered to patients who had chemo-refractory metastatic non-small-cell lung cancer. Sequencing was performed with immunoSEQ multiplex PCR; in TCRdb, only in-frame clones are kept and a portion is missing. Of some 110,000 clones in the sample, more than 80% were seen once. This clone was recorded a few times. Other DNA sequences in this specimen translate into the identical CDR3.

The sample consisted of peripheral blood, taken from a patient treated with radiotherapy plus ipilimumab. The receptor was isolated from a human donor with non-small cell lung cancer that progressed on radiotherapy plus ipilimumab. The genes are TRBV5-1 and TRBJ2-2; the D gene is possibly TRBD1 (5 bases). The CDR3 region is CASSLAGTGELFF. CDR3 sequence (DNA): TGCGCCAGCAGCTTGGCAGGGACCGGGGAGCTGTTTTTT. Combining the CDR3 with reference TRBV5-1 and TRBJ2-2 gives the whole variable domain KAGVTQTPRYLIKTRGQQVTLSCSPISGHRSVSWYQQTPGQGLQFLFEYFSETQRNKGNFPGRFSGRQFSNSRSEMNVSTLELGDSALYLCASSLAGTGELFFGEGSRLTVL.